This T cell receptor beta chain was identified in a study of neoadjuvant anti-PD-1 for oral cavity cancer. About the research overall: Nivolumab at 3 mg/kg was mostly given biweekly, three to four doses, pre-surgery.

V was pared by 0 bases and J by 8 bases, with 14 bases between. CDR1 and CDR2 from the germline V gene are SGHRS and YFSETQ. This CDR3 comprises 14 residues. The sample holds a few counts of this clone. Its target is not known. Some clones are missing from TCRdb's copy, which holds only in-frame ones; the method was immunoSEQ multiplex PCR. Of almost 7,000 clones in the sample, roughly 70% were seen once. Study-level results: Higher pretreatment Treg/Th17 ratios tracked higher pretreatment blood clonality.

The chain carries TRBV5-1 and TRBJ1-2, with a weak D call TRBD1 (5 bases). This TCR derives from a person between 40 and 85 years old with oral cavity squamous cell carcinoma. Sequenced here: PBMCs, sampled before nivolumab (anti-PD-1) treatment. The CDR3 region is CASSLEAPGVGYTF. The CDR3 DNA reads TGCGCCAGCAGCTTGGAGGCCCCGGGGGTGGGCTACACCTTC.